One and the same sample provided the 2 T cell receptor beta chains below, sequenced in a study of cytomegalovirus exposure and HLA in healthy donors. A multiplex PCR was run with 60 Vbeta primers and 13 Jbeta primers. Clones were sequenced by immunoSEQ multiplex PCR, and TCRdb holds only the in-frame ones, with some missing. The sample lists about 210,000 clones, about three quarters occurring once. The specimen sequenced was PBMCs. These receptors were obtained from a boy between 10 and 17 years old in good health and CMV-seronegative.

This clone was observed a few times. V usage is TRBV30 and J usage is TRBJ2-5; 7 bases map to TRBD2. CDR3 length equals 14 residues. The junction had 3 bases not matched to a gene; V was cut back by 2 bases and J by 0 bases. The germline CDR1 and CDR2 sequences are GTSNPN and SVGIG (reference sequence). CDR3 nucleotides: TGTGCCTGGAGTCCCCTAGCGGACCAAGAGACCCAGTACTTC. Translation gives CAWSPLADQETQYF.

The chain is built from TRBV4-2 and TRBJ2-2; 11 bases agree with TRBD2. The germline CDR1 and CDR2 sequences are LGHNA and YNFKEQ. V lost 0 bases to trimming and J lost 4 bases; unmatched junction nucleotides: 7. CDR3 length equals 18 residues. CDR3 nucleotides: TGTGCCAGCAGCCAAGATCCGGCTAGCGGGAGGAGCACCGGGGAGCTGTTTTTT. Protein sequence: CASSQDPASGRSTGELFF.